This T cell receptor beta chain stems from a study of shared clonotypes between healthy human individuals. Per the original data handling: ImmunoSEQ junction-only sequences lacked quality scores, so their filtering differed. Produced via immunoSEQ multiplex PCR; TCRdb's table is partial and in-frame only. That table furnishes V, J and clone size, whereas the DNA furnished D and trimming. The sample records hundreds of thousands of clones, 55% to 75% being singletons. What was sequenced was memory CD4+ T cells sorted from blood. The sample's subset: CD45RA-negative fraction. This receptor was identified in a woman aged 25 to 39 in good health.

This CDR3 is CASSPRPGGEQYF. The CDR3 DNA is TGTGCCAGCTCACCACGTCCAGGGGGCGAGCAGTACTTC. The chain employs TRBV18 and TRBJ2-7, with 7 bases fitting TRBD1. The J segment lost 6 bases and the V segment lost 1 base, leaving 3 bases of the junction unmatched. The germline V gene encodes CDR1 KGHSH and CDR2 LQKENI. The CDR3 is made up of 13 amino acids.